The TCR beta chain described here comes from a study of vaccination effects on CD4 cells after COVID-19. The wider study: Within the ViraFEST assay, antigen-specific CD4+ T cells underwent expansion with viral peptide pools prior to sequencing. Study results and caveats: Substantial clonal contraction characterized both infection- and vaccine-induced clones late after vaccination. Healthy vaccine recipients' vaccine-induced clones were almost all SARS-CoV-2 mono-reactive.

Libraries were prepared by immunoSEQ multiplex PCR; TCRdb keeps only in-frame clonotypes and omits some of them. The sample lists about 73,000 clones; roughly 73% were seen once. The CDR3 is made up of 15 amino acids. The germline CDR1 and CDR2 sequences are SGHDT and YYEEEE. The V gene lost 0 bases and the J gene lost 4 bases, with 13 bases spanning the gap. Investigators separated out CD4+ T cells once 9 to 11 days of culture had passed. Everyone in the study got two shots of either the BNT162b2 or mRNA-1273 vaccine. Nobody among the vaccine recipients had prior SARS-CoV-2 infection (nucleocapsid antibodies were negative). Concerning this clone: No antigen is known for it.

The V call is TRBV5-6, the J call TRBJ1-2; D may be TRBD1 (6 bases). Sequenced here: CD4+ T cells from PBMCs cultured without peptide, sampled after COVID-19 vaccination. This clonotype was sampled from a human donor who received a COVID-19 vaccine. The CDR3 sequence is CASSLEARGSYGYTF. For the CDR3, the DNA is TGTGCCAGCAGCTTGGAAGCCAGGGGATCCTATGGCTACACCTTC.